Below, 23 T cell receptor beta chains from the same sample are listed, as sequenced in a study of blood T cell repertoires in COVID-19. Libraries were prepared by immunoSEQ multiplex PCR; TCRdb keeps only in-frame clonotypes and omits some of them. The sample holds 60,000 to 70,000 clones, roughly 80% seen once. Sequencing was done on a sample of peripheral blood. These receptors all stem from a human donor in a cohort sampled during active COVID-19.

This sequence joins TRBV2 and TRBJ2-2, with D maybe TRBD1 (6 bases). Germline V gives CDR1 SNHLY, CDR2 FYNNEI. V was clipped by 6 bases and J by 6 bases, with 23 bases between them. CDR3 length: 17 amino acids. CDR3 bases: TGTGCCAGCAGGGCCAGGGACCGGGACACCGGCCCCGGGGAGCTGTTTTTT. The encoded protein is CASRARDRDTGPGELFF.

V is TRBV5-4 and J is TRBJ2-1; 8 nucleotides align to TRBD1. Germline CDR1 is SGHNT and CDR2 is YYREEE (reference sequence). After removal of 4 bases from V and 7 bases from J, the junction contained 7 bases not matched to a gene. CDR3 length: 14 amino acids. The DNA for the CDR3 is TGTGCCAGCAGCATTGGCACAGGGGGGAATGAGCAGTTCTTC. Protein sequence: CASSIGTGGNEQFF.

The V gene is TRBV6-5, the J gene TRBJ2-3; 9 nucleotides align to TRBD2. The CDR3 has 14 residues. Looked up from germline, CDR1 is MNHEY and CDR2 is SVGAGI. V dropped 6 bases and J dropped 3; count of bases not matched to a gene: 4. The chain's CDR3 is CASRGSGGTDTQYF. The CDR3 DNA reads as TGTGCCAGCAGGGGTAGCGGGGGAACAGATACGCAGTATTTT.

The CDR3 here is CASSIDGYRNYGYTF. The CDR3 DNA sequence: TGTGCCAGTAGTATAGATGGGTACAGGAACTATGGCTACACCTTC. The V and J genes are TRBV19 and TRBJ1-2, with D perhaps TRBD1 (5 bases). The V end was cut by 0 bases, the J end by 2 bases, with 10 bases between. Germline V gene sequence: CDR1 LNHDA, CDR2 SQIVND (reference sequence). This CDR3 has 15 amino acids.

The chain carries TRBV2 and TRBJ1-2; 9 nucleotides match TRBD1. The germline V gene encodes CDR1 SNHLY and CDR2 FYNNEI. V shed 7 bases and J 2 bases; nucleotides not matched to a gene: 8. CDR3 length equals 15 residues. Here the CDR3 reads CASTRTGEPNYGYTF. The CDR3 region has the DNA TGTGCCAGCACAAGGACAGGGGAGCCCAACTATGGCTACACCTTC.

The chain is built from TRBV25-1 and TRBJ2-7; D is ambiguous. The germline V and J ends were trimmed by 9 bases and 1 base, with 16 bases remaining between them. Germline V gene data show CDR1 as MGHDK and CDR2 as SYGVNS. This CDR3 has 14 residues. The chain's CDR3 is CASSRQEGSYEQYF. The CDR3 nucleotides are TGTGCCAGTTCCCGCCAGGAAGGATCCTACGAGCAGTACTTC.

The chain combines TRBV3-1 (or the pseudogene TRBV3-2) with TRBJ1-2; D unresolved. This CDR3 is built from 12 residues. The germline CDR1 and CDR2 sequences are LGHDT and YNNKEL (reference sequence). The V and J ends lost 0 bases and 14 bases respectively, with 13 bases between them. As DNA, the CDR3 is TGTGCCAGCAGCCAAGAACTCCCCAATCTGACCTTC. Encoded protein: CASSQELPNLTF.

The J gene is TRBJ2-7, the V gene TRBV5-4, with 10 bases aligning to TRBD1. This CDR3 is built from 16 residues. Germline assignment: CDR1 SGHNT and CDR2 YYREEE (reference sequence). The V gene end was trimmed by 0 bases and the J gene end by 7 bases; junction bases not matched to a gene: 10. The CDR3 DNA is TGTGCCAGCAGCTTGGCCGGGGACAGGGGTCTCCTGGAGCAGTACTTC. It encodes CASSLAGDRGLLEQYF.

There are a few counts of this clone. The rearrangement links TRBV11-3 to TRBJ2-5; D perhaps matches TRBD1 (5 bases). Trimming cost V 2 bases and J 1 base, with 11 bases left between them. CDR3 size: 15 residues. The germline V gene has CDR1 SGHNT and CDR2 YENEEA. The CDR3 DNA sequence: TGTGCCAGCAGCTTATTACAGGATTTCCAAGAGACCCAGTACTTC. It is translated as CASSLLQDFQETQYF.

Notes on this clone: A read error may account for a junction end that differs from germline. This rearrangement joins TRBV5-8 to TRBJ2-7; TRBD1 agrees at 7 bases. Germline lookup yields CDR1 SGHTS and CDR2 YDEGEE. The length of the CDR3 is 13 residues. The CDR3 bases are TGTGCCAGCACCTTGAGGACAGGTTTGAGGCAGTACTTC. It encodes CASTLRTGLRQYF.

This clone was seen a handful of times. The chain carries TRBV28 and TRBJ2-3, with 13 bases identical to TRBD2. Germline CDR1 reads MDHEN; CDR2 reads SYDVKM. This CDR3 region has 20 residues. V lost 0 bases, J lost 0 bases, and 9 bases stayed unmatched. The DNA for the CDR3 is TGTGCCAGCAGTTTATGGTCACGACTAGCGGGGGGAACTAGCACAGATACGCAGTATTTT. This sequence encodes CASSLWSRLAGGTSTDTQYF.

The genes are TRBV6-5 and TRBJ1-1, with TRBD1 as a possible D gene (5 bases). The CDR3 totals 13 residues. CDR1 MNHEY and CDR2 SVGAGI come from the germline V gene. The germline V and J ends were trimmed by 6 bases and 10 bases, with 18 bases remaining between them. The CDR3 reads CASSFGGSKLAFF. The DNA for the CDR3 is TGTGCCAGCAGCTTCGGGGGATCAAAGCTAGCTTTCTTT.

This sequence joins TRBV7-2 and TRBJ2-3; 8 positions agree with TRBD1. Losses at the gene ends were 5 bases for V and 3 bases for J; bases not matched to a gene: 16. Per germline, CDR1 SGHTA and CDR2 FQGNSA. The CDR3 has 18 residues. The CDR3 nucleotides read TGTGCCAGCAGCCATCAACCCCCCGGCCACAGGGGGACAGATACGCAGTATTTT. Its translation is CASSHQPPGHRGTDTQYF.

In this sample, this clone turned up once. The chain combines TRBV6-4 with TRBJ2-2; TRBD1 matches at 9 bases. The CDR3 is made up of 14 amino acids. CDR1 MRHNA and CDR2 SNTAGT come from the germline V gene. J was trimmed by 3 bases and V by 6 bases; bases with no gene match: 2. CDR3 amino acids: CASRQGADTGELFF. The CDR3 bases are TGTGCCAGCAGACAGGGGGCGGACACCGGGGAGCTGTTTTTT.

The chain couples TRBV4-1 to TRBJ1-6, with 8 bases fitting TRBD1. Per germline, CDR1 MGHRA and CDR2 YSYEKL. This CDR3 has 16 residues. The ends lost 2 bases at V and 6 bases at J; junction bases unmatched: 6. This CDR3 reads CASSQPTGGSNSPLHF. The CDR3 region has the DNA TGCGCCAGCAGCCAACCTACAGGGGGGAGTAATTCACCCCTCCACTTT.

V gene TRBV7-2 combines with J gene TRBJ2-1; D ambiguous. The CDR3 totals 16 residues. In germline, CDR1 is SGHTA, CDR2 FQGNSA. Trimming removed 5 bases from V and 0 bases from J, with 14 bases in between. The CDR3 is CASSIHSSSSYNEQFF. The CDR3 nucleotides read TGTGCCAGCAGCATACATTCTAGTAGCTCCTACAATGAGCAGTTCTTC.

The chain joins TRBV30 to TRBJ1-1, with a tentative D call TRBD1 (6 bases). Germline loops: CDR1 GTSNPN, CDR2 SVGIG (reference sequence). V dropped 3 bases and J dropped 4 bases, with 12 bases sitting between them. This CDR3 spans 13 amino acids. DNA of the CDR3: TGTGCCTGGAGCCGCAGGGGTGGCACTGAAGCTTTCTTT. As protein: CAWSRRGGTEAFF.

This clone showed up just once. This chain joins TRBV2 and TRBJ1-4; D not resolved. This CDR3 is 16 amino acids long. The V gene lost 7 bases and the J gene lost 2 bases, with 17 bases spanning the gap. Germline V gene data show CDR1 as SNHLY and CDR2 as FYNNEI. CDR3 sequence: CASNLRGSRTNEKLFF. CDR3 nucleotides: TGTGCCAGCAATTTGCGGGGTTCAAGGACTAATGAAAAACTGTTTTTT.

The CDR3 coding sequence is TGTGCCAGCAGCCCACAGGGCGATGAGCAGTTCTTC. It codes for CASSPQGDEQFF. J is TRBJ2-1 and V is TRBV3-1 (or the pseudogene TRBV3-2); D possibly corresponds to TRBD1 (6 bases). The germline CDR1 and CDR2 sequences are LGHDT and YNNKEL (reference sequence). The CDR3 length is 12 residues. Trimming removed 4 bases at V and 8 bases at J, with 9 bases between.

The chain recombines TRBV9 with TRBJ1-3, with D perhaps matching TRBD1 (6 bases). From germline, CDR1 is SGDLS and CDR2 YYNGEE. Trimming removed 3 bases from V and 3 bases from J, with 13 bases in between. The CDR3 is 15 residues long. CDR3 sequence: CASSGTGINGNTIYF. Written as DNA, the CDR3 is TGTGCCAGCAGCGGAACAGGGATTAATGGAAACACCATATATTTT.

This chain connects TRBV9 to TRBJ1-5; D is ambiguous. Deletions cut 4 bases from V and 0 bases from J, with 11 bases between. The CDR3 extends over 15 amino acids. Germline CDR1 and CDR2: SGDLS and YYNGEE. CDR3 protein: CASSLDGDSNQPQHF. In DNA form, the CDR3 reads TGTGCCAGCAGCTTAGACGGTGATAGCAATCAGCCCCAGCATTTT. Looking up the rest from reference TRBV9 and TRBJ1-5 gives the full variable domain: DSGVTQTPKHLITATGQRVTLRCSPRSGDLSVYWYQQSLDQGLQFLIQYYNGEERAKGNILERFSAQQFPDLHSELNLSSLELGDSALYFCASSLDGDSNQPQHFGDGTRLSIL.

This chain links TRBV7-2 with TRBJ1-2, with D possibly being TRBD1 (6 bases). V was pared by 4 bases and J by 7 bases, with 10 bases between. From germline, CDR1 is SGHTA and CDR2 FQGNSA. This CDR3 comprises 12 residues. CDR3 coding DNA: TGTGCCAGCAGCTCCACAGGGATTGGCTACACCTTC. This sequence encodes CASSSTGIGYTF.

This clone appeared a few times. V usage is TRBV28 and J usage is TRBJ1-2; 8 positions agree with TRBD1. The CDR3 spans 14 residues. Germline V gene data show CDR1 as MDHEN and CDR2 as SYDVKM. J was trimmed by 2 bases and V by 11 bases; bases with no gene match: 10. The DNA of the CDR3 is TGTGCCGTACAGGGCAGGGGGCGAAACTATGGCTACACCTTC. Translation: CAVQGRGRNYGYTF.